What follows describes a single TCR beta chain. Its antigen is as yet unknown. The CDR3 is 16 residues long. Trimming shortened V by 5 bases and J by 3 bases, and 16 bases separated the two germline ends. Germline V gene data show CDR1 as SGHAT and CDR2 as FQDESV (reference sequence). This specimen comes from a study of cytomegalovirus exposure and HLA in healthy donors. Points from the study as a whole: The study put 150 to 200 TCR beta chains on its list as cytomegalovirus-associated.

Produced via immunoSEQ multiplex PCR; TCRdb's table is partial and in-frame only. The data hold 50,000 to 65,000 clones, with 96% observed a single time. The chain combines TRBV11-1 with TRBJ2-2; possibly TRBD2 for D (6 bases). The specimen sequenced was PBMCs. This receptor was obtained from a young woman in good health and CMV-seronegative. CDR3 sequence (DNA): TGTGCCAGCAGCCCCCGGGTATGGGGGGACACCGGGGAGCTGTTTTTT. Protein sequence: CASSPRVWGDTGELFF.